The 31 T cell receptor beta chains presented below share a single source sample, sequenced in a study of blood T cell repertoires in COVID-19 (dated by TCRdb to 2020 to 2021). Libraries came from the immunoSEQ multiplex PCR assay. What TCRdb holds here is the immuneACCESS table cut down to in-frame rearrangements. Part of the clones is not present; checked against another copy, under half of the missing clones reflect an unresolved V gene, and the others are unexplained. Recorded for this sample are 200,000 to 300,000 clones; approximately 86% of them occurred a single time. 2.5% to 3.5% of the sample goes to the ten largest clones. Sequencing was done on a sample of PBMCs or T cells enriched from blood (not recorded which). These receptors all come from a woman aged 40 to 50 with acute COVID-19.

This chain connects TRBV7-3 to TRBJ2-3, with D perhaps matching TRBD2 (6 bases). V lost 2 bases and J lost 2, with 8 bases in between. The germline CDR1 and CDR2 sequences are SGHTA and FQGTGA. The CDR3 consists of 14 residues. For the CDR3, the DNA is TGTGCCAGCAGCTTAGGAGGGGCCACAGATACGCAGTATTTT. This sequence encodes CASSLGGATDTQYF.

The chain combines TRBV7-9 with TRBJ1-2; weak D call: TRBD1 (6 bases). The CDR3 is 12 amino acids. Trimming removed 10 bases from V and 2 bases from J, with 11 bases in between. The germline gives CDR1 SEHNR, CDR2 FQNEAQ (reference sequence). This chain's CDR3 is CATGATNYGYTF. The CDR3 coding sequence is TGTGCCACAGGGGCTACAAACTATGGCTACACCTTC.

V gene TRBV18 combines with J gene TRBJ2-2; D is possibly TRBD1 (6 bases). V lost 1 base and J lost 3, with 15 bases in between. The germline V gene encodes CDR1 KGHSH and CDR2 LQKENI. CDR3 length equals 17 residues. CDR3 DNA sequence: TGTGCCAGCTCACCACGTTCTCAGGGGCTGGACACCGGGGAGCTGTTTTTT. Its translation is CASSPRSQGLDTGELFF.

V gene TRBV5-1 combines with J gene TRBJ2-1, with 8 bases lining up with TRBD2. CDR1 is SGHRS and CDR2 is YFSETQ in the germline V gene. The length of the CDR3 is 15 residues. After removal of 0 bases from V and 9 bases from J, the junction contained 8 bases not matched to a gene. The CDR3 DNA reads as TGCGCCAGCAGCTTGGCTAGCGGGCCCTCGCGTGAGCAGTTCTTC. It is translated as CASSLASGPSREQFF.

The CDR3 sequence: CASSLKVAGGTDTQYF. In DNA form, the CDR3 reads TGTGCCAGCAGCTTAAAAGTAGCGGGGGGCACAGATACGCAGTATTTT. V gene TRBV7-3 combines with J gene TRBJ2-3, with 9 positions matching TRBD2. Germline CDR1 SGHTA, CDR2 FQGTGA. The CDR3 loop spans 16 amino acids. Trimming removed 1 base from V and 1 base from J; junction bases left unmatched: 3.

This sequence joins TRBV12-3 or TRBV12-4 and TRBJ2-5; D gene unclear. This CDR3 is built from 13 residues. Trimming took 2 bases from V and 2 from J, leaving 6 bases between them. CDR3 sequence (DNA): TGTGCCAGCAGTTTATATCAGCAAGAGACCCAGTACTTC. It encodes CASSLYQQETQYF.

The chain couples TRBV27 to TRBJ1-2, with 9 nucleotides matching TRBD1. Germline-derived CDR1 and CDR2 are MNHEY and SMNVEV (reference sequence). Trimming at V came to 6 bases and at J to 4 bases, leaving 6 bases not matched to a gene. The length of the CDR3 is 14 residues. CDR3 nucleotides: TGTGCCAGCAGCGCGGGACAGGGACCCTATGGCTACACCTTC. Its translation: CASSAGQGPYGYTF.

This clone was seen only a few times. The rearrangement links TRBV10-2 to TRBJ1-1; D perhaps matches TRBD1 (5 bases). Trimming took 6 bases from V and 4 from J, leaving 12 bases between them. The CDR3 covers 13 residues. Germline CDR1 reads WSHSY; CDR2 reads SAAADI. The CDR3 loop reads CASREQEPTEAFF. In nucleotides, the CDR3 is TGCGCCAGCAGGGAACAGGAGCCCACTGAAGCTTTCTTT.

The rearrangement joins TRBV3-1 (or the pseudogene TRBV3-2) to TRBJ1-1; D is ambiguous. CDR1 is LGHDT, CDR2 YNNKEL, per germline (reference sequence). Trimming cost V 1 base and J 7 bases, with 10 bases left between them. This CDR3 spans 13 amino acids. The CDR3 coding sequence is TGTGCCAGCAGCCAAGTAGCGGACGGTGAAGCTTTCTTT. Protein product: CASSQVADGEAFF.

This clone has just one count. The rearrangement joins TRBV28 to TRBJ1-5; perhaps TRBD1 as D (6 bases). CDR3 length: 15 residues. V shed 7 bases and J shed 5 bases, with 18 bases lying between them. From germline, CDR1 is MDHEN and CDR2 SYDVKM. CDR3 loop: CASTTGLRGYQPQHF. Here the CDR3 DNA reads TGTGCCAGCACCACAGGTTTAAGGGGGTATCAGCCCCAGCATTTT.

The J gene is TRBJ1-2, the V gene TRBV10-3; 10 nucleotides align to TRBD1. After removal of 0 bases from V and 8 bases from J, the junction contained 6 bases not matched to a gene. CDR3 length: 15 amino acids. Germline V CDR1 and CDR2: ENHRY, SYGVKD. As DNA, the CDR3 is TGTGCCATCAGTGAGTCCCGGACAGGGGGGAGCGGCTACACCTTC. Protein: CAISESRTGGSGYTF.

The chain has TRBV19 and TRBJ1-2; 7 positions agree with TRBD1. CDR3 size: 15 residues. V lost 5 bases to trimming and J lost 2 bases; unmatched junction nucleotides: 8. Germline V gene sequence: CDR1 LNHDA, CDR2 SQIVND (reference sequence). The CDR3 sequence: CASSGSGTANYGYTF. In DNA form, the CDR3 reads TGTGCCAGTAGTGGATCCGGGACAGCGAACTATGGCTACACCTTC.

The gene calls are TRBV7-3 and TRBJ2-2; TRBD2 matches at 8 bases. The V gene's germline CDR1 is SGHTA and CDR2 FQGTGA. The CDR3 has 16 residues. Trimming at V came to 5 bases and at J to 7 bases, leaving 12 bases not matched to a gene. CDR3 nucleotides: TGTGCCAGCAGCCAAAAAAGCGGGAGCGGGAGCGGGGAGCTGTTTTTT. It codes for CASSQKSGSGSGELFF.

This clone has only one observation. The chain couples TRBV11-3 to TRBJ2-7, with 12 bases identical to TRBD2. This CDR3 has 16 amino acids. CDR1 is SGHNT, CDR2 YENEEA, per germline. The trim removed 6 bases at V and 5 bases at J, leaving 11 bases unmatched. CDR3 sequence: CASSPGLAGFIDEQYF. The CDR3 DNA reads as TGTGCCAGCAGTCCCGGACTAGCGGGATTTATAGACGAGCAGTACTTC.

Written as DNA, the CDR3 is TGTGCCAGCAGTATCGGGGGGCGAGGAGATACGCAGTATTTT. It codes for CASSIGGRGDTQYF. The rearrangement links TRBV25-1 to TRBJ2-3; D is perhaps TRBD2 (7 bases). Germline V gene data show CDR1 as MGHDK and CDR2 as SYGVNS. Trimming cost V 5 bases and J 5 bases, with 14 bases left between them. The CDR3 runs to 14 residues. The variable domain in full, completed from reference TRBV25-1 and TRBJ2-3, reads EADIYQTPRYLVIGTGKKITLECSQTMGHDKMYWYQQDPGMELHLIHYSYGVNSTEKGDLSSESTVSRIRTEHFPLTLESARPSHTSQYLCASSIGGRGDTQYFGPGTRLTVL.

The J gene is TRBJ1-2, the V gene TRBV19; possibly TRBD1 for D (5 bases). This CDR3 is 15 amino acids long. V lost 2 bases, J lost 6 bases, and 16 bases lay in between. Germline-derived CDR1 and CDR2 are LNHDA and SQIVND (reference sequence). DNA for the CDR3: TGTGCCAGTAGTATATCGGGGGGAGGGCCGGATGGCTACACCTTC. This translates into CASSISGGGPDGYTF.

The gene calls are TRBV3-1 (or the pseudogene TRBV3-2) and TRBJ2-3; D might be TRBD1 (5 bases). CDR1 and CDR2 (germline): LGHDT, YNNKEL (reference sequence). The V and J ends lost 0 bases and 4 bases respectively, with 8 bases between them. The CDR3 contains 14 residues. CDR3 sequence (DNA): TGTGCCAGCAGCCAAGACACAGGAGCAGATACGCAGTATTTT. Protein product: CASSQDTGADTQYF.

The chain carries TRBV5-8 and TRBJ2-7, with a tentative D call TRBD1 (6 bases). Germline V gives CDR1 SGHTS, CDR2 YDEGEE. The CDR3 runs to 14 residues. V was clipped by 3 bases and J by 3 bases, with 13 bases between them. CDR3 sequence reads: CASSSPGQIYEQYF. The CDR3 coding sequence is TGTGCCAGCAGCTCCCCGGGACAAATCTACGAGCAGTACTTC.

This clone was counted only a few times. This chain links TRBV10-3 with TRBJ2-7; 7 nucleotides align to TRBD2. The V gene's germline CDR1 is ENHRY and CDR2 SYGVKD. With 8 bases clipped from V and 4 bases from J, the junction kept 8 bases outside the gene matches. The CDR3 is 13 amino acids. The CDR3 bases are TGTGCCATCCGAGGACTAGAGGTTTACGAGCAGTACTTC. Amino acids: CAIRGLEVYEQYF.

This chain connects TRBV28 to TRBJ2-5, with 11 bases identical to TRBD2. CDR3 length equals 15 residues. Germline CDR1 MDHEN, CDR2 SYDVKM. J gave up 3 bases and V 5 bases, and 5 bases lay outside the gene matches. CDR3 in amino acids: CASSRTGLAEETQYF. DNA of the CDR3: TGTGCCAGCAGTAGAACGGGACTAGCGGAAGAGACCCAGTACTTC.

Only one count was recorded for this clone. V usage is TRBV5-1 and J usage is TRBJ2-2, with TRBD1 matching 10 bases. CDR1 and CDR2 (germline): SGHRS, YFSETQ. With V trimmed by 4 bases and J by 4 bases, 4 bases remained unmatched. This CDR3 spans 15 amino acids. CDR3: CASSGGQGSTGELFF. The DNA for the CDR3 is TGCGCCAGCAGCGGGGGACAGGGGAGCACCGGGGAGCTGTTTTTT.

V usage is TRBV12-3 or TRBV12-4 and J usage is TRBJ2-2; no firm D call. The CDR3 spans 13 residues. V gave up 5 bases and J gave up 4 bases, with 8 bases separating them. CDR3 sequence: CASSLGSTGELFF. In DNA, the CDR3 is TGTGCCAGCAGTCTCGGGTCCACCGGGGAGCTGTTTTTT.

This clone was seen a single time. V is TRBV6-5 and J is TRBJ2-3; D gene ambiguous. Trimming took 2 bases from V and 2 from J, leaving 8 bases between them. The CDR3 loop spans 14 amino acids. The germline gives CDR1 MNHEY, CDR2 SVGAGI. The CDR3 DNA sequence: TGTGCCAGCAGTTACATCCGCGACACAGATACGCAGTATTTT. It translates to CASSYIRDTDTQYF.

The chain links TRBV6-5 to TRBJ1-2; the D gene is possibly TRBD1 (5 bases). Looked up from germline, CDR1 is MNHEY and CDR2 is SVGAGI. There are 14 residues in the CDR3. The V end lost 0 bases, the J end lost 5 bases, and 10 bases lay between the germline ends. The DNA for the CDR3 is TGTGCCAGCAGTTACTCTCCAGGGCGGTATGGCTACACCTTC. It translates to CASSYSPGRYGYTF.

The chain joins TRBV6-2 or TRBV6-3 to TRBJ2-3, with 7 nucleotides matching TRBD2. The germline V gene encodes CDR1 MNHEY and CDR2 SVGEGT. Trimming removed 4 bases from V and 6 bases from J; junction bases left unmatched: 7. The CDR3 runs 14 residues. DNA of the CDR3: TGTGCCAGCAGTTGGGGGGGGAGTATGGATACGCAGTATTTT. Its protein product is CASSWGGSMDTQYF.

The V gene is TRBV25-1, the J gene TRBJ2-5; a weak D match, TRBD1 (5 bases). This CDR3 spans 14 amino acids. V dropped 0 bases and J dropped 3 bases, with 8 bases sitting between them. Germline CDR1 is MGHDK and CDR2 is SYGVNS. Here the CDR3 reads CASSEYRAEETQYF. DNA for the CDR3: TGTGCCAGCAGTGAATACAGGGCAGAAGAGACCCAGTACTTC.

The chain uses TRBV10-3 and TRBJ2-7, with D possibly TRBD1 on 5 matching bases. The germline gives CDR1 ENHRY, CDR2 SYGVKD. The CDR3 runs 13 residues. Trimming shortened V by 10 bases and J by 5 bases, and 18 bases separated the two germline ends. DNA of the CDR3: TGTGCCACCCAATCAGGGTGGGCCAACGAGCAGTACTTC. Its protein product is CATQSGWANEQYF.

The V call is TRBV20-1, the J call TRBJ2-1; 8 bases are a match to TRBD1. V shed 3 bases, J shed 9 bases, and the junction held 22 bases outside the gene matches. Germline V CDR1 and CDR2: DFQATT, SNEGSKA (reference sequence). The CDR3 extends over 18 amino acids. The CDR3 spells CSASGQGRETGWSGEQFF. The CDR3 DNA reads TGCAGTGCTAGTGGACAGGGACGGGAAACGGGATGGTCAGGTGAGCAGTTCTTC.

This chain connects TRBV12-3 or TRBV12-4 to TRBJ2-7; 9 bases match TRBD2. V was clipped by 7 bases and J by 1 base; unmatched bases: 2. The CDR3 is 13 residues long. DNA of the CDR3: TGTGCCAGCAAGCTAGCGGGGTCCTACGAGCAGTACTTC. Amino acid sequence: CASKLAGSYEQYF.

The rearrangement links TRBV2 to TRBJ1-3; D call uncertain. V was cut by 10 bases and J by 5 bases, with 12 bases left in between. CDR1 and CDR2 (germline): SNHLY, FYNNEI. The CDR3 extends over 12 amino acids. This CDR3 reads CAILLTRNTIYF. The DNA for the CDR3 is TGTGCCATCCTACTTACTCGAAACACCATATATTTT.

The chain uses TRBV16 and TRBJ1-2; no reliable D call. CDR1 and CDR2 (germline): KGHSY, FQNENV. V dropped 4 bases and J dropped 8 bases, with 14 bases sitting between them. The CDR3 has 13 residues. The CDR3 reads CASSPGSSRGYTF. The DNA for the CDR3 is TGTGCCAGCAGCCCCGGGTCGAGCCGGGGCTACACCTTC.